Following are 8 T cell receptor beta chains from one sample sequenced in a study of blood T cell repertoires in COVID-19. Sequenced by immunoSEQ multiplex PCR; TCRdb stores in-frame clones only, minus some. The sample holds 300,000 to 400,000 clones, 87% seen once. Sequenced: peripheral blood. The source of these receptors is a young man with COVID-19, enrolled during active disease.

The rearrangement joins TRBV7-9 to TRBJ2-6; no definite D call. Trimming stripped 4 bases from V and 0 bases from J, with 4 bases between. This CDR3 contains 14 residues. In germline, CDR1 is SEHNR, CDR2 FQNEAQ (reference sequence). The CDR3 spells CASSSLSGANVLTF. CDR3 nucleotides: TGTGCCAGCAGCTCCCTCTCTGGGGCCAACGTCCTGACTTTC. The whole variable domain, remainder taken from reference TRBV7-9 and TRBJ2-6, is DTGVSQNPRHKITKRGQNVTFRCDPISEHNRLYWYRQTLGQGPEFLTYFQNEAQLEKSRLLSDRFSAERPKGSFSTLEIQRTEQGDSAMYLCASSSLSGANVLTFGAGSRLTVL.

For the CDR3, the DNA is TGTGCCAGCAGCTTGGTAGACAGGGCAATGGGCTATGGCTACACCTTC. Translating gives CASSLVDRAMGYGYTF. The V gene is TRBV5-6, the J gene TRBJ1-2; 7 nucleotides match TRBD1. V was pared by 0 bases and J by 4 bases, with 9 bases of the junction left unmatched. Per the germline V gene, CDR1 is SGHDT and CDR2 is YYEEEE. The CDR3 loop spans 16 amino acids.

V and J are TRBV11-2 and TRBJ2-1; 12 nucleotides align to TRBD2. The V gene's germline CDR1 is SGHAT and CDR2 FQNNGV. The V and J ends lost 5 bases and 7 bases, in that order; junction bases with no gene match: 3. The CDR3 contains 14 residues. CDR3 DNA sequence: TGTGCCAGCAGCCCTGGGACTAGCGGGAATGAGCAGTTCTTC. It is translated as CASSPGTSGNEQFF.

The chain joins TRBV19 to TRBJ2-1; TRBD2 matches 7 bases. This CDR3 contains 14 residues. V trimming: 5 bases; J trimming: 9 bases; junction bases outside the gene matches: 10. CDR1 and CDR2 from the germline V gene are LNHDA and SQIVND (reference sequence). The CDR3 coding sequence is TGTGCCAGTAGTGGCGCCTTGGCTAGCGGTGAGCAGTTCTTC. This encodes CASSGALASGEQFF.

The chain uses TRBV19 and TRBJ1-2; TRBD1 matches at 8 bases. This CDR3 is 18 amino acids long. Trimming at V came to 5 bases and at J to 4 bases, leaving 18 bases not matched to a gene. CDR1 and CDR2 (germline): LNHDA, SQIVND (reference sequence). Written as DNA, the CDR3 is TGTGCCAGTAGTCCCCCCGGACAGGGTAAACGGAGGAGCTATGGCTACACCTTC. This encodes CASSPPGQGKRRSYGYTF.

This rearrangement joins TRBV4-3 to TRBJ1-2; D perhaps matches TRBD1 (5 bases). The germline V and J ends were trimmed by 3 bases and 3 bases, with 20 bases remaining between them. Looked up from germline, CDR1 is LGHNA and CDR2 is YSLEER. The length of the CDR3 is 17 residues. The DNA for the CDR3 is TGCGCCAGCAGCCAGGCCGGCGGGGGACCCTACCACTATGGCTACACCTTC. Amino acids: CASSQAGGGPYHYGYTF.

The J gene is TRBJ1-5, the V gene TRBV4-3; tentatively, D is TRBD1 (5 bases). CDR1 and CDR2 (germline): LGHNA, YSLEER. V was pared by 3 bases and J by 7 bases, with 10 bases between. The CDR3 runs 13 residues. The CDR3 sequence is CASSQGQAQPQHF. CDR3 DNA sequence: TGCGCCAGCAGCCAGGGGCAGGCCCAGCCCCAGCATTTT.

The chain joins TRBV6-6 to TRBJ1-1; D not certain. CDR1 and CDR2 from the germline V gene are MNHNY and SVGAGI (reference sequence). The V end lost 2 bases, the J end lost 8 bases, and 9 bases lay between the germline ends. The CDR3 is 12 amino acids. The CDR3 sequence is CASSYAGEEAFF. The DNA of the CDR3 is TGTGCCAGCAGTTACGCGGGAGAGGAAGCTTTCTTT.